The 13 T cell receptor beta chains below were found in one sample sequenced in a study of control samples from healthy donors and cancer patients. Some clones are missing from TCRdb's copy, which holds only in-frame ones; the method was immunoSEQ multiplex PCR. The data show about 140,000 clones, 70% to 90% seen once. Sequencing was performed on blood. Receptor source: a woman in her twenties or thirties in good health.

The genes are TRBV28 and TRBJ2-7; TRBD2 matches 8 bases. Germline V lookup: CDR1 MDHEN, CDR2 SYDVKM. Trimming cost V 5 bases and J 5 bases; bases outside gene matches: 11. This CDR3 region has 15 residues. This chain's CDR3 is CASSVTGGPIHEQYF. The CDR3 DNA reads as TGTGCCAGCAGTGTTACGGGAGGGCCAATCCACGAGCAGTACTTC.

The chain links TRBV6-5 to TRBJ2-7; the match to TRBD1 covers 7 bases. Per germline, CDR1 MNHEY and CDR2 SVGAGI. The trim removed 6 bases at V and 1 base at J, leaving 9 bases unmatched. The CDR3 totals 15 residues. CDR3 in amino acids: CASRNRQGRSYEQYF. CDR3 nucleotide sequence: TGTGCCAGCAGAAACAGACAGGGCCGGTCCTACGAGCAGTACTTC.

The chain is built from TRBV6-1 and TRBJ2-3; D remains unclear. The CDR3 is 14 amino acids. Trimming left V 2 bases short and J 0 bases short, with 6 bases between. Germline CDR1 MNHNS, CDR2 SASEGT. The DNA of the CDR3 is TGTGCCAGCAGTGAACCCGCCAGCACAGATACGCAGTATTTT. Translated: CASSEPASTDTQYF.

The chain couples TRBV6-5 to TRBJ1-1; D gene ambiguous. Trimming pared 2 bases from V and 4 bases from J, leaving 11 bases between. Germline V gene lookup returns CDR1 MNHEY and CDR2 SVGAGI. The CDR3 has 14 amino acids. The CDR3 nucleotides are TGTGCCAGCAGTTACGGCCAAGCGGGCACTGAAGCTTTCTTT. Its translation is CASSYGQAGTEAFF.

The chain combines TRBV2 with TRBJ1-2; 9 bases align to TRBD1. This CDR3 region has 19 residues. The V gene's germline CDR1 is SNHLY and CDR2 FYNNEI. V lost 0 bases and J lost 8; bases outside the gene matches: 19. The CDR3 coding sequence is TGTGCCAGCAGTGAAGCTTCGAACCCCCGGGACAGGGTTGTGGACGGCTACACCTTC. Residues: CASSEASNPRDRVVDGYTF.

The gene calls are TRBV6-5 and TRBJ2-7; D is perhaps TRBD1 or TRBD2 (6 bases each). Trimming stripped 6 bases from V and 3 bases from J, with 9 bases between. The CDR3 totals 12 residues. CDR1 and CDR2 (germline): MNHEY, SVGAGI. The CDR3 loop is CASSRGGYEQYF. The CDR3 DNA follows: TGTGCCAGCAGCAGGGGAGGCTACGAGCAGTACTTC.

The rearrangement uses TRBV5-1 and TRBJ2-1, with unresolved D. This CDR3 comprises 15 residues. V was pared by 3 bases and J by 0 bases, with 10 bases between. Germline CDR1 reads SGHRS; CDR2 reads YFSETQ. The CDR3 loop reads CASSSDPSSYNEQFF. The CDR3 DNA sequence: TGCGCCAGCAGCTCCGATCCGAGCTCCTACAATGAGCAGTTCTTC.

CDR3 sequence: CASSGEGVWDTQYF. The CDR3 DNA reads as TGTGCCAGCAGCGGGGAGGGGGTCTGGGATACGCAGTATTTT. The rearrangement links TRBV11-3 to TRBJ2-3, with D possibly being TRBD2 (7 bases). Germline-derived CDR1 and CDR2 are SGHNT and YENEEA. The CDR3 loop spans 14 amino acids. V gave up 5 bases and J gave up 6 bases, with 15 bases separating them.

This chain joins TRBV10-3 and TRBJ2-6; 7 bases match TRBD2. The length of the CDR3 is 19 residues. J was trimmed by 2 bases and V by 4 bases; bases with no gene match: 14. The germline CDR1 and CDR2 sequences are ENHRY and SYGVKD. CDR3 sequence (DNA): TGTGCCATCAGTGCCCGGGGGGACCGAACGAAGACTGGGGCCAACGTCCTGACTTTC. It codes for CAISARGDRTKTGANVLTF.

This clone was counted only a few times. V is TRBV7-9 and J is TRBJ1-3; a weak D match, TRBD1 (6 bases). Germline values: CDR1 SEHNR, CDR2 FQNEAQ (reference sequence). The CDR3 length is 15 residues. The V gene lost 1 base and the J gene lost 0 bases, with 7 bases spanning the gap. In DNA form, the CDR3 reads TGTGCCAGCAGCTTAGGACAGGACTCTGGAAACACCATATATTTT. Amino acid sequence: CASSLGQDSGNTIYF.

The chain recombines TRBV7-6 with TRBJ1-1; D is uncertain. V was cut by 7 bases and J by 3 bases, with 12 bases left in between. The length of the CDR3 is 13 residues. Germline loops: CDR1 SGHVS, CDR2 FNYEAQ. In DNA, the CDR3 is TGTGCCAGCACGGGCCCACGGGACACTGAAGCTTTCTTT. Protein: CASTGPRDTEAFF.

This chain joins TRBV11-1 and TRBJ1-6; D ambiguous. CDR3 length: 13 amino acids. The germline V gene has CDR1 SGHAT and CDR2 FQDESV (reference sequence). Trimming stripped 2 bases from V and 10 bases from J, with 9 bases between. CDR3 sequence reads: CASSLQPGSPLHF. DNA of the CDR3: TGTGCCAGCAGCTTACAACCGGGCTCACCCCTCCACTTT.

This chain joins TRBV2 and TRBJ1-4; tentatively, D is TRBD1 (6 bases). The germline CDR1 and CDR2 sequences are SNHLY and FYNNEI. This CDR3 has 14 residues. Trimming cost V 7 bases and J 3 bases, with 12 bases left between them. In nucleotides, the CDR3 is TGTGCCAGCACCCCGGGGGGGCCTAATGAAAAACTGTTTTTT. Its translation is CASTPGGPNEKLFF.